The clone carrying this T cell receptor (beta chain) showed up just a few times. Antigen specificity is unknown. The data are from a study of T-cell memory formation after mild COVID-19. Findings and limits, study-wide: Shrinking CD4+ clones were chiefly CM and EM; CD8+ ones were chiefly EMRA.

Each CDR3 protein gets one entry after TCRdb re-called the 5' RACE reads with MiXCR. The repertoire includes about 260,000 distinct CDR3 sequences, around 16% of them detected once, and approximately 23% sits in the top ten. Germline lookup yields CDR1 MNHEY and CDR2 SVGEGT. V was pared by 6 bases and J by 2 bases, with 12 bases between. The CDR3 has 14 amino acids. The rearrangement links TRBV6-2 or TRBV6-3 to TRBJ2-3, with no clear D. The sequenced material came from PBMCs or a T cell subset sorted from them (not recorded which). This sequence was found in a man between 18 and 29 years old who had mild COVID-19 (a few samples of this study predate the infection). Cell type and time point are not known. The CDR3 DNA is TGTGCCAGCAGGCCTCCACGGAACACAGATACGCAGTATTTT. Protein sequence: CASRPPRNTDTQYF.